This paragraph covers one T cell receptor beta chain sequence. The data were taken from a study of blood T cell repertoires in COVID-19. Turning to the study itself: Acute-phase and convalescent COVID-19 samples originated in the United States, Italy and Spain. In each case, the material was cDNA or gDNA derived from T cells, B-cell-depleted T cells, or PBMCs.

Method: immunoSEQ multiplex PCR; TCRdb's copy keeps in-frame clones and lacks some. The sample yields hundreds of thousands of clones, approximately 86% seen once. Trimming took 1 base from V and 5 from J; bases not matched to a gene: 8. The V gene's germline CDR1 is MGHRA and CDR2 YSYEKL. The CDR3 spans 17 residues. This receptor was obtained from an elderly woman with active or convalescent COVID-19. Sequencing was performed on peripheral blood. V and J are TRBV4-1 and TRBJ2-1, with 10 bases matching TRBD2. The CDR3 reads CASSQAIAGGVHNEQFF. The CDR3 nucleotides are TGCGCCAGCAGCCAAGCTATAGCGGGAGGAGTCCACAATGAGCAGTTCTTC.